The 13 T cell receptor beta chains presented below share a single source sample, sequenced in a study of shared clonotypes between healthy human individuals. The naive CD8 population came from CD45RO-negative cells selected for CCR7, without terminally differentiated effector memory CD45RA+ cells. Here immunoSEQ multiplex PCR was the method, and the copy in TCRdb shows in-frame clones only, minus some. The data show about 2.2 million clones, roughly 93% seen once. Source material: naive CD8+ T cells from PBMCs. The source of these receptors is a man younger than 30 in good health. Some clones in this sample may be carry-over from other donors' samples.

The genes are TRBV13 and TRBJ2-2; 9 nucleotides align to TRBD2. V lost 5 bases and J lost 5; bases outside the gene matches: 9. CDR1 and CDR2 (germline): PRHDT, FYEKMQ (reference sequence). There are 16 residues in the CDR3. The CDR3 region has the DNA TGTGCCAGCAGCCCACCGGGGCTAGCGGGAACCGGGGAGCTGTTTTTT. Translated: CASSPPGLAGTGELFF.

This rearrangement joins TRBV9 to TRBJ2-1; TRBD2 might be the D (5 bases). The ends were cut back, 4 bases at V and 7 bases at J, with 15 bases in the middle. The germline V gene encodes CDR1 SGDLS and CDR2 YYNGEE. The CDR3 contains 14 residues. CDR3 region: CASSPPGIANEQFF. As DNA, the CDR3 is TGTGCCAGCAGCCCGCCGGGGATAGCTAATGAGCAGTTCTTC. Looking up the rest from reference TRBV9 and TRBJ2-1 gives the full variable domain: DSGVTQTPKHLITATGQRVTLRCSPRSGDLSVYWYQQSLDQGLQFLIQYYNGEERAKGNILERFSAQQFPDLHSELNLSSLELGDSALYFCASSPPGIANEQFFGPGTRLTVL.

This chain connects TRBV2 to TRBJ2-7, with D tentatively TRBD2 (6 bases). The CDR3 runs to 15 residues. Germline lookup yields CDR1 SNHLY and CDR2 FYNNEI. Trimming pared 5 bases from V and 3 bases from J, leaving 17 bases between. The CDR3 bases are TGTGCCAGCAGTACTCCCGGGACTTCCTTCTACGAGCAGTACTTC. Its translation: CASSTPGTSFYEQYF.

The J gene is TRBJ1-5, the V gene TRBV7-8, with unresolved D. The CDR3 runs to 13 residues. CDR1 is SGHVS and CDR2 is FQNEAQ in the germline V gene. V was shortened by 3 bases and J by 6 bases, with 9 bases between the two germline ends. The CDR3 loop reads CASSFGQRQPQHF. The CDR3 DNA follows: TGTGCCAGCAGCTTTGGTCAGCGTCAGCCCCAGCATTTT. Looking up the rest from reference TRBV7-8 and TRBJ1-5 gives the full variable domain: GAGVSQSPRYKVAKRGQDVALRCDPISGHVSLFWYQQALGQGPEFLTYFQNEAQLDKSGLPSDRFFAERPEGSVSTLKIQRTQQEDSAVYLCASSFGQRQPQHFGDGTRLSIL.

Comments on this clone: The sample carries other DNA sequences with the same CDR3. The CDR3 reads CASSFGGSYEQYF. Here the CDR3 DNA reads TGTGCCAGCAGCTTTGGCGGGAGCTACGAGCAGTACTTC. The genes are TRBV5-6 and TRBJ2-7, with 7 bases fitting TRBD2. The length of the CDR3 is 13 residues. V was pared by 2 bases and J by 3 bases, with 2 bases of the junction left unmatched. From germline, CDR1 is SGHDT and CDR2 YYEEEE.

The chain's CDR3 is CASTPITGELFF. CDR3 DNA: TGTGCCTCTACACCAATTACCGGGGAGCTGTTTTTT. The chain recombines TRBV30 with TRBJ2-2, with D hard to call. The germline V and J ends were trimmed by 7 bases and 5 bases, with 11 bases remaining between them. CDR1 is GTSNPN, CDR2 SVGIG, per germline (reference sequence). The CDR3 spans 12 residues.

A remark on this clone: This CDR3 is also generated by other DNA sequences in the sample. The V gene is TRBV27, the J gene TRBJ2-7; D ambiguous. Trimming cost V 3 bases and J 0 bases, with 3 bases left between them. The CDR3 covers 12 residues. Germline assignment: CDR1 MNHEY and CDR2 SMNVEV (reference sequence). The CDR3 DNA is TGTGCCAGCAGTTTGAACTCCTACGAGCAGTACTTC. Protein product: CASSLNSYEQYF.

The CDR3 bases are TGTGCCAGCAGTGAAAAGGTACCGTGGGGCGTTGTTAATTCACCCCTCCACTTT. Residues: CASSEKVPWGVVNSPLHF. V usage is TRBV6-1 and J usage is TRBJ1-6; maybe TRBD1 (5 bases). This CDR3 has 18 residues. The germline CDR1 and CDR2 sequences are MNHNS and SASEGT. The V gene lost 2 bases and the J gene lost 6 bases, with 20 bases spanning the gap.

The CDR3 DNA is TGTGCCAGCAGCTTTGAAGGGGGAGGCTACAATGAGCAGTTCTTC. Translated: CASSFEGGGYNEQFF. V gene TRBV12-1 combines with J gene TRBJ2-1. TRBV12-1 is noted as a pseudogene. This CDR3 spans 15 amino acids.

The chain combines TRBV9 with TRBJ1-2; TRBD1 agrees at 7 bases. This CDR3 contains 20 residues. The V gene end was trimmed by 6 bases and the J gene end by 0 bases; junction bases not matched to a gene: 23. CDR1 SGDLS and CDR2 YYNGEE come from the germline V gene. CDR3 region: CASKGVQGGSPGEPNYGYTF. CDR3 DNA: TGTGCCAGCAAAGGGGTCCAAGGGGGCTCCCCAGGGGAACCTAACTATGGCTACACCTTC.

The J gene is TRBJ2-2, the V gene TRBV4-1; perhaps TRBD1 as D (6 bases). The CDR3 extends over 14 amino acids. The germline V gene has CDR1 MGHRA and CDR2 YSYEKL. With 3 bases removed from V and 5 bases from J, the gap between germline ends came to 10 bases. CDR3 region: CASSHGTGTGELFF. The CDR3 region has the DNA TGCGCCAGCAGCCACGGAACAGGGACCGGGGAGCTGTTTTTT.

This clone appeared once. The genes are TRBV7-9 and TRBJ2-7; 9 bases agree with TRBD2. This CDR3 contains 14 residues. Per germline, CDR1 SEHNR and CDR2 FQNEAQ (reference sequence). V lost 5 bases and J lost 7; bases outside the gene matches: 9. Here the CDR3 reads CASSPGTSRWEQYF. The CDR3 DNA reads as TGTGCCAGCAGCCCGGGGACTAGCCGCTGGGAGCAGTACTTC.

This clone appeared a single time. This chain links TRBV28 with TRBJ2-5; possible D gene TRBD2, 7 bases. This CDR3 contains 15 residues. CDR1 MDHEN and CDR2 SYDVKM come from the germline V gene. V lost 5 bases to trimming and J lost 2 bases, with 15 bases between them. The CDR3 is CASSPGGGVQETQYF. The CDR3 bases are TGTGCCAGCAGTCCTGGAGGGGGGGTACAAGAGACCCAGTACTTC.